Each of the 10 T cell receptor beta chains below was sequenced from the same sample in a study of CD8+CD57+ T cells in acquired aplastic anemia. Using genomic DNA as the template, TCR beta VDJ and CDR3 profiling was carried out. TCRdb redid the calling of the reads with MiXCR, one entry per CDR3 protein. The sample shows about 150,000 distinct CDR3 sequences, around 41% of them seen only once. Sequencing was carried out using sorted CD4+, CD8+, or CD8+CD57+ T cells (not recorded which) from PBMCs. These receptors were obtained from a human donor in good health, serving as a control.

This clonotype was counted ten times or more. The CDR3 coding sequence is TGCAGTGCTAGGGGCGGGGCAGGGCTTTCCAATGGCTACACCTTC. Residues: CSARGGAGLSNGYTF. The V call is TRBV20-1, the J call TRBJ1-2; TRBD1 is a possible D gene (5 bases). Germline V CDR1 and CDR2: DFQATT, SNEGSKA (reference sequence). V was cut by 3 bases and J by 6 bases, with 20 bases left in between. This CDR3 spans 15 amino acids.

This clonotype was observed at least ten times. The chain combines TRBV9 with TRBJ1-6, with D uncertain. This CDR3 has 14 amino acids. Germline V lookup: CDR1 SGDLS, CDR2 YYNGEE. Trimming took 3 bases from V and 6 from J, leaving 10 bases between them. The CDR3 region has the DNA TGTGCCAGCAGCGATGGACTGACTAATTCACCCCTCCACTTT. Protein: CASSDGLTNSPLHF.

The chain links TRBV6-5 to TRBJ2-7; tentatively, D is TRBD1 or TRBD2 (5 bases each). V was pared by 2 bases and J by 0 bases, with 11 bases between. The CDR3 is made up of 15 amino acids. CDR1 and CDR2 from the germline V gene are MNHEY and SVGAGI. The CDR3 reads CASSYGAGSSYEQYF. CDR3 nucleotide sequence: TGTGCCAGCAGTTACGGGGCAGGGAGCTCCTACGAGCAGTACTTC.

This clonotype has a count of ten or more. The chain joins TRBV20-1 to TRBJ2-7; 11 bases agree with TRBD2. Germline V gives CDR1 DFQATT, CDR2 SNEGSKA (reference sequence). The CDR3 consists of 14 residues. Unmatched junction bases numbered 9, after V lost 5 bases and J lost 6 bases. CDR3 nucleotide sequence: TGCAGTGCTCTGACCGGGACTAGCGGCCTCGAGCAGTACTTC. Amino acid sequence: CSALTGTSGLEQYF.

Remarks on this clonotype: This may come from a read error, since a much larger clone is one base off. CDR3 in amino acids: CASSLGSGPNTGELLF. CDR3 DNA sequence: TGCGCCAGCAGCTTGGGTAGCGGGCCGAACACCGGGGAGCTGCTTTTT. This chain joins TRBV5-1 and TRBJ2-2, with 7 bases that match TRBD2. CDR1 and CDR2 (germline): SGHRS, YFSETQ. CDR3 length equals 16 residues.

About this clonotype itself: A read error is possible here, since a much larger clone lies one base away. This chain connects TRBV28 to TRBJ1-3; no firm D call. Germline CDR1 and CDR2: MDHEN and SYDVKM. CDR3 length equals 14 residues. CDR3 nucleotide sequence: TGTGCCAGCAGTGCCGCCTCCCTTGGAAGCACCATATATTTT. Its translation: CASSAASLGSTIYF.

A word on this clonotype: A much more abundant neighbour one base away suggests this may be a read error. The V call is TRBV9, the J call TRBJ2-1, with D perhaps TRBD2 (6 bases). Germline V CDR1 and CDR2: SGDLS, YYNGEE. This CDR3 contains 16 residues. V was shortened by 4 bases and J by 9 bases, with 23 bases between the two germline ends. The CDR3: CASSPRSAGRFIEQFF. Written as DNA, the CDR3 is TGTGCCAGCAGCCCGAGGTCGGCAGGGAGGTTCATTGAGCAGTTCTTC.

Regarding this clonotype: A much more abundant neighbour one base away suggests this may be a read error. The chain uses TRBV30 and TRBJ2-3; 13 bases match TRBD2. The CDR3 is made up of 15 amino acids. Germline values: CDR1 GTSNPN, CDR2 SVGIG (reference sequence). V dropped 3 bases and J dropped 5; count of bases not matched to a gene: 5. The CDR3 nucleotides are TGTGCCTGGAGGACCACTAGCGGGGGGGTAGATACGCAGTATTTT. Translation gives CAWRTTSGGVDTQYF.

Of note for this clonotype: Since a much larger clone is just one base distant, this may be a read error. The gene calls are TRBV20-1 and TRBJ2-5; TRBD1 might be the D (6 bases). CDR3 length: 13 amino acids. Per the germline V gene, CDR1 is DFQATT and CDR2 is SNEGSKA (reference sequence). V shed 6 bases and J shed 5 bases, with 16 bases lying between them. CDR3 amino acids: CSAKITGWETQYF. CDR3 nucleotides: TGCAGTGCCAAGATTACAGGGTGGGAGACCCAGTACTTC.

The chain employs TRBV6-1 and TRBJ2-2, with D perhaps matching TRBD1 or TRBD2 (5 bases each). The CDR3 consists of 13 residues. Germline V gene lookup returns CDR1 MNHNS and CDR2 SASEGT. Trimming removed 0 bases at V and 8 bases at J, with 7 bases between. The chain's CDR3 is CASSEAREGELFF. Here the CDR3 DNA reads TGTGCCAGCAGTGAAGCCAGGGAGGGGGAGCTGTTTTTT.